The 21 T cell receptor beta chains given below trace back to one sample, sequenced in a study of blood T cell repertoires in COVID-19. Sequencing was performed with immunoSEQ multiplex PCR; in TCRdb, only in-frame clones are kept and a portion is missing. The sample yields 300,000 to 350,000 clones, over 80% seen once. Sample: PBMCs or T cells enriched from blood (not recorded which). Receptors originate from a man in his thirties or forties who had recovered from COVID-19.

J is TRBJ2-7 and V is TRBV29-1, with TRBD1 identical over 9 bases. The CDR3 runs to 15 residues. Trimming at V came to 7 bases and at J to 2 bases, leaving 12 bases not matched to a gene. Germline CDR1 is SQVTM and CDR2 is ANQGSEA. The CDR3 DNA reads TGCAGCGCTACGAGGACAGGGGAAAACACCTACGAGCAGTACTTC. It specifies CSATRTGENTYEQYF.

On this clone itself: In the same sample, other DNA sequences code for this CDR3. This chain uses TRBV12-3 or TRBV12-4 with TRBJ1-5, with D hard to call. This CDR3 contains 12 residues. V dropped 6 bases and J dropped 4 bases, with 7 bases sitting between them. CDR3 residues: CASSPLNQPQHF. The CDR3 nucleotides read TGTGCCAGCAGCCCCCTTAATCAGCCCCAGCATTTT.

As for this clone: Within the sample, other DNA sequences also encode this same CDR3. CDR3 protein: CASSLVGTGNTGELFF. The CDR3 DNA follows: TGTGCCAGCAGCTTAGTTGGGACAGGCAACACCGGGGAGCTGTTTTTT. This chain connects TRBV7-8 to TRBJ2-2; 8 nucleotides match TRBD1. J gave up 2 bases and V 1 base, and 3 bases lay outside the gene matches. The germline gives CDR1 SGHVS, CDR2 FQNEAQ. The CDR3 is 16 residues long.

The chain has TRBV5-4 and TRBJ2-7; D call uncertain. V was trimmed by 0 bases and J by 0 bases, leaving 4 bases between them. The germline CDR1 and CDR2 sequences are SGHNT and YYREEE (reference sequence). The CDR3 contains 13 residues. The DNA of the CDR3 is TGTGCCAGCAGCTTGGGAGTCTCCTACGAGCAGTACTTC. Residues: CASSLGVSYEQYF.

This chain joins TRBV6-5 and TRBJ1-2, with no clear D. This CDR3 is 15 amino acids long. V was clipped by 7 bases and J by 6 bases, with 21 bases between them. The germline gives CDR1 MNHEY, CDR2 SVGAGI. The CDR3 bases are TGTGCCAGCATCCGAAGCGGGGTAGGGTCGGATGGCTACACCTTC. Its translation: CASIRSGVGSDGYTF.

This chain uses TRBV14 with TRBJ2-7, with D maybe TRBD2 (5 bases). V lost 1 base and J 4 bases, leaving 11 bases between the germline ends. This CDR3 is 14 amino acids long. Germline V gives CDR1 SGHDN, CDR2 FVKESK. CDR3 bases: TGTGCCAGCAGCCAAGTCGAGGGCGCTTACGAGCAGTACTTC. Its translation is CASSQVEGAYEQYF.

The chain couples TRBV30 to TRBJ1-2; D remains ambiguous. With 3 bases removed from V and 2 bases from J, the gap between germline ends came to 10 bases. This CDR3 spans 13 amino acids. CDR1 is GTSNPN and CDR2 is SVGIG in the germline V gene (reference sequence). This chain's CDR3 is CAWRRAGNYGYTF. In nucleotides, the CDR3 is TGTGCCTGGAGGCGGGCCGGGAACTATGGCTACACCTTC.

The chain has TRBV9 and TRBJ2-7, with 10 positions matching TRBD1. This CDR3 is built from 15 residues. Unmatched junction bases numbered 12, after V lost 4 bases and J lost 8 bases. Germline V gives CDR1 SGDLS, CDR2 YYNGEE. In DNA, the CDR3 is TGTGCCAGCAGCATATCGACAGGGGGCCCTACGAAGCAGTACTTC. Amino acids: CASSISTGGPTKQYF.

The chain combines TRBV28 with TRBJ1-5, with a possible D match to TRBD1 (5 bases). The CDR3 loop spans 13 amino acids. Trimming cost V 9 bases and J 13 bases, with 22 bases left between them. Germline CDR1 and CDR2: MDHEN and SYDVKM. CDR3: CASLKTGRALQHF. Written as DNA, the CDR3 is TGTGCCAGTCTTAAAACCGGCAGGGCCTTACAGCATTTT.

This chain joins TRBV4-1 and TRBJ1-2; 10 nucleotides align to TRBD1. The CDR3 sequence is 16 residues long. The junction had 9 bases not matched to a gene; V was cut back by 0 bases and J by 8 bases. Germline V lookup: CDR1 MGHRA, CDR2 YSYEKL. The CDR3 is CASSQEGDRGASGYTF. Written as DNA, the CDR3 is TGCGCCAGCAGCCAAGAAGGGGACAGGGGAGCATCCGGCTACACCTTC.

The V gene is TRBV30, the J gene TRBJ1-6; TRBD1 aligns across 7 bases. Germline CDR1 GTSNPN, CDR2 SVGIG (reference sequence). The V gene end was trimmed by 0 bases and the J gene end by 9 bases; junction bases not matched to a gene: 5. The CDR3 totals 14 residues. The CDR3 protein is CAWSVRQGSSPLHF. CDR3 in DNA: TGTGCCTGGAGTGTACGACAGGGCAGTTCACCCCTCCACTTT.

This clone was counted once. Distinct nucleotide sequences in the sample also encode this CDR3. This chain connects TRBV18 to TRBJ2-7, with TRBD1 matching over 7 bases. The CDR3 length is 12 residues. CDR1 and CDR2 (germline): KGHSH, LQKENI. With V trimmed by 4 bases and J by 5 bases, 2 bases remained unmatched. The CDR3 region is CASSLGTDEQYF. For the CDR3, the DNA is TGTGCCAGCTCACTCGGGACAGACGAGCAGTACTTC.

The chain joins TRBV20-1 to TRBJ2-7; tentative D call: TRBD2 (6 bases). The CDR3 length is 14 residues. The germline V gene encodes CDR1 DFQATT and CDR2 SNEGSKA (reference sequence). Trimming pared 3 bases from V and 4 bases from J, leaving 16 bases between. CDR3 sequence: CSASEGLELYEQYF. The CDR3 DNA sequence: TGCAGTGCTAGTGAGGGACTCGAACTGTACGAGCAGTACTTC.

This sequence joins TRBV18 and TRBJ2-3, with 13 bases identical to TRBD2. Per the germline V gene, CDR1 is KGHSH and CDR2 is LQKENI. There are 19 residues in the CDR3. V gave up 3 bases and J gave up 4 bases; unmatched junction bases: 13. CDR3 sequence reads: CASSPTSGGAVLTADTQYF. Written as DNA, the CDR3 is TGTGCCAGCTCACCTACTAGCGGGGGGGCAGTTTTGACCGCAGATACGCAGTATTTT.

This clone was counted between two and nine times. The chain uses TRBV11-2 and TRBJ2-5, with 10 bases that match TRBD1. CDR3 size: 15 residues. J gave up 5 bases and V 5 bases, and 8 bases lay outside the gene matches. Per germline, CDR1 SGHAT and CDR2 FQNNGV. The chain's CDR3 is CASSPKTGGQETQYF. CDR3 bases: TGTGCCAGCAGCCCAAAGACAGGGGGCCAGGAGACCCAGTACTTC.

The chain couples TRBV7-9 to TRBJ2-1; perhaps TRBD2 as D (6 bases). The V end was cut by 4 bases, the J end by 7 bases, with 17 bases between. The length of the CDR3 is 15 residues. The germline V gene has CDR1 SEHNR and CDR2 FQNEAQ (reference sequence). As DNA, the CDR3 is TGTGCCAGCAGCTCCCCACTGCGGGGTAGGAATGAGCAGTTCTTC. Translating gives CASSSPLRGRNEQFF.

The rearrangement joins TRBV7-6 to TRBJ2-2; D call uncertain. CDR3 length: 14 amino acids. Trimming cost V 3 bases and J 6 bases, with 11 bases left between them. CDR1 is SGHVS, CDR2 FNYEAQ, per germline. CDR3 in amino acids: CASSFLYSAGELFF. The CDR3 DNA reads as TGTGCCAGCAGCTTCCTATATTCGGCCGGGGAGCTGTTTTTT.

The chain carries TRBV5-1 and TRBJ2-7; TRBD1 matches at 7 bases. The CDR3 has 14 residues. Trimming removed 2 bases from V and 6 bases from J; junction bases left unmatched: 8. Germline CDR1 and CDR2: SGHRS and YFSETQ. The CDR3 region has the DNA TGCGCCAGCAGCTTAAACCGGGACAGAGGCGAGCAGTACTTC. It yields the protein CASSLNRDRGEQYF.

This clone was detected once. This rearrangement joins TRBV7-9 to TRBJ1-2, with no clear D. Trimming pared 1 base from V and 4 bases from J, leaving 10 bases between. The CDR3 sequence is 14 residues long. CDR1 is SEHNR and CDR2 is FQNEAQ in the germline V gene (reference sequence). The DNA for the CDR3 is TGTGCCAGCAGCTTAGAACGGGAAGGCTATGGCTACACCTTC. Protein: CASSLEREGYGYTF.

Regarding this clone: Other DNA sequences within the sample encode an identical CDR3. For the CDR3, the DNA is TGCGCCAGCAGCTTTGGCGGGACAGGGGGGGAGACCCAGTACTTC. Its translation: CASSFGGTGGETQYF. The genes are TRBV5-1 and TRBJ2-5; 11 positions agree with TRBD1. Germline CDR1 and CDR2: SGHRS and YFSETQ. Trimming took 2 bases from V and 5 from J; bases not matched to a gene: 5. The CDR3 extends over 15 amino acids.

The chain joins TRBV12-3 or TRBV12-4 to TRBJ1-5; no clear D gene. The CDR3 runs 13 residues. V was cut by 3 bases and J by 4 bases, with 7 bases left in between. CDR3 region: CASSLRRNQPQHF. The CDR3 nucleotides are TGTGCCAGCAGTTTGAGGAGGAATCAGCCCCAGCATTTT.